Reported below is one T cell receptor beta chain. In the authors' workflow: The authors estimated nucleated cell counts from reference gene primer amplification. Using immunoSEQ multiplex PCR, the repertoire was profiled, and TCRdb retains in-frame clones only, with some absent. V, J and clone size derive from that table, while D and trimming were established from the DNA sequence. The table includes about 190,000 clones, approximately 91% detected once. This entry comes from a study of blood T cell repertoires in COVID-19. About the study: From the United States, Italy and Spain came samples of acute and convalescent COVID-19. Nucleic acid was either cDNA or gDNA, and it came from T cells, B-cell-depleted T cells, or PBMCs.

Germline CDR1 GTSNPN, CDR2 SVGIG (reference sequence). Trimming cost V 1 base and J 3 bases; bases outside gene matches: 16. The CDR3 sequence is 19 residues long. Sequenced sample: peripheral blood. This receptor was taken from a woman aged 40 to 50 who had recovered from COVID-19. V gene TRBV30 combines with J gene TRBJ2-1, with TRBD1 matching 9 bases. The CDR3 DNA follows: TGTGCCTGGAGTGGGCTGCGTCGGGGGGCGGGACAGGGCTACAATGAGCAGTTCTTC. Translation: CAWSGLRRGAGQGYNEQFF.